The sequence of this T cell receptor beta chain was determined in a study of blood T cell repertoires in COVID-19. TCRdb's table, derived via immunoSEQ multiplex PCR, lists solely in-frame clones and lacks some. The table records 300,000 to 400,000 clones, roughly 85% of them present only once. This CDR3 comprises 11 residues. Germline V gene lookup returns CDR1 DFQATT and CDR2 SNEGSKA (reference sequence). Trimming stripped 6 bases from V and 4 bases from J, with 9 bases between. In its sample, this clone was seen once. The sample carries other DNA sequences with the same CDR3. The TCR comes from a human donor in a cohort sampled during active COVID-19. Specimen: peripheral blood. The rearrangement joins TRBV20-1 to TRBJ1-2; D is undetermined. DNA of the CDR3: TGCAGTGCCCCCCGAGGCTATGGCTACACCTTC. This gives the protein CSAPRGYGYTF.